This entry is about one TCR beta chain. This record comes from a study of cytomegalovirus exposure and HLA in healthy donors. PCR primers comprised 60 Vbeta and 13 Jbeta primers. Produced via immunoSEQ multiplex PCR; TCRdb's table is partial and in-frame only. The profile shows roughly 120,000 clones, 65% to 80% of them singletons. The specimen sequenced was PBMCs. This sequence was found in a woman between 40 and 50 years old in good health and CMV-seropositive.

CDR3 loop: CASTLSGTDTQYF. The CDR3 DNA is TGTGCCAGCACCCTTAGCGGGACAGATACGCAGTATTTT. J is TRBJ2-3 and V is TRBV11-1; TRBD2 agrees at 7 bases. There are 13 residues in the CDR3. The V and J ends lost 7 bases and 3 bases, in that order; junction bases with no gene match: 4. Germline V gene data show CDR1 as SGHAT and CDR2 as FQDESV (reference sequence).